These 26 T cell receptor beta chains came from one sample sequenced in a study of T-cell reconstitution after alpha-beta-depleted transplantation in children. Unique molecular identifiers were built into the TCRbeta library. TCRdb re-derived calls from the PCR reads in MiXCR, one entry per CDR3 protein. The table lists about 830,000 distinct CDR3 sequences, approximately 15% of them singletons. The starting material was PBMCs, mostly from graft donor cells, obtained 360 days after TCRalphabeta/CD19-depleted stem cell transplant. The receptors shown here come from a male patient younger than 18 who had a stem cell transplant for acute lymphoblastic leukemia, so the T cells may come from the graft donor.

The CDR3: CSAREFQREVSYEQYF. DNA of the CDR3: TGCAGTGCTAGAGAGTTCCAGAGGGAGGTCTCCTACGAGCAGTACTTC. The chain employs TRBV20-1 and TRBJ2-7; possibly TRBD2 for D (6 bases). The CDR3 is 16 amino acids. Germline V gives CDR1 DFQATT, CDR2 SNEGSKA (reference sequence). V was shortened by 0 bases and J by 0 bases, with 15 bases between the two germline ends.

The V call is TRBV20-1, the J call TRBJ2-3, with 7 bases lining up with TRBD1. Germline V gives CDR1 DFQATT, CDR2 SNEGSKA (reference sequence). V shed 1 base, J shed 5 bases, and the junction held 0 bases outside the gene matches. The CDR3 spans 12 residues. CDR3 residues: CSARGTGDTQYF. For the CDR3, the DNA is TGCAGTGCTAGAGGGACAGGAGATACGCAGTATTTT.

The chain couples TRBV15 to TRBJ1-1, with D perhaps TRBD1 (5 bases). The V gene's germline CDR1 is LNHNV and CDR2 YYDKDF (reference sequence). This CDR3 has 17 residues. V dropped 3 bases and J dropped 7 bases, with 24 bases sitting between them. In nucleotides, the CDR3 is TGTGCCACCAGCAGCCCCATTTGGGCCAGGGTGACCCATGAAGCTTTCTTT. Encoded protein: CATSSPIWARVTHEAFF. The whole variable domain, remainder taken from reference TRBV15 and TRBJ1-1, is DAMVIQNPRYQVTQFGKPVTLSCSQTLNHNVMYWYQQKSSQAPKLLFHYYDKDFNNEADTPDNFQSRRPNTSFCFLDIRSPGLGDTAMYLCATSSPIWARVTHEAFFGQGTRLTVV.

The chain carries TRBV7-9 and TRBJ2-3; tentatively, D is TRBD1 or TRBD2 (5 bases each). V lost 1 base to trimming and J lost 15 bases, with 14 bases between them. The CDR3 extends over 12 amino acids. CDR1 is SEHNR and CDR2 is FQNEAQ in the germline V gene (reference sequence). CDR3 nucleotide sequence: TGTGCCAGCAGCTTAGGCTCGGGACCCGCTTATTTT. It codes for CASSLGSGPAYF.

This chain connects TRBV6-6 to TRBJ1-4; the D is unclear. In germline, CDR1 is MNHNY, CDR2 SVGAGI (reference sequence). Trimming took 10 bases from V and 8 from J, leaving 14 bases between them. This CDR3 has 12 amino acids. The CDR3 here is CATGLGGEKLFF. CDR3 nucleotide sequence: TGTGCCACGGGGTTGGGAGGCGAAAAACTGTTTTTT.

The gene calls are TRBV19 and TRBJ2-2; D call uncertain. This CDR3 contains 14 residues. V lost 3 bases to trimming and J lost 2 bases, with 7 bases between them. Germline CDR1 LNHDA, CDR2 SQIVND (reference sequence). The CDR3 loop is CASSILGNTGELFF. The DNA for the CDR3 is TGTGCCAGTAGTATTTTGGGAAACACCGGGGAGCTGTTTTTT.

This clonotype was counted at least ten times. CDR3 DNA: TGTGCCAGCAGCTTGATGGAGGGCAGGGGACACGAGCAGTACTTC. Translating it yields CASSLMEGRGHEQYF. The chain uses TRBV5-6 and TRBJ2-7; D could derive from TRBD1 or TRBD2 (6 bases each). CDR3 length: 15 amino acids. The V and J ends lost 1 base and 5 bases respectively, with 16 bases between them. Germline V gene data show CDR1 as SGHDT and CDR2 as YYEEEE. Full variable domain (rest looked up from reference TRBV5-6 and TRBJ2-7): DAGVTQSPTHLIKTRGQQVTLRCSPKSGHDTVSWYQQALGQGPQFIFQYYEEEERQRGNFPDRFSGHQFPNYSSELNVNALLLGDSALYLCASSLMEGRGHEQYFGPGTRLTVT.

This sequence joins TRBV20-1 and TRBJ2-3; D may be TRBD2 (6 bases). The CDR3 covers 13 residues. CDR1 and CDR2 from the germline V gene are DFQATT and SNEGSKA (reference sequence). The V and J ends lost 3 bases and 2 bases respectively, with 9 bases between them. CDR3: CSARDYNTDTQYF. CDR3 sequence (DNA): TGCAGTGCTAGGGACTACAACACAGATACGCAGTATTTT.

The chain recombines TRBV7-6 with TRBJ2-7, with TRBD1 identical over 11 bases. Unmatched junction bases numbered 11, after V lost 7 bases and J lost 6 bases. Looked up from germline, CDR1 is SGHVS and CDR2 is FNYEAQ. CDR3 length equals 15 residues. Written as DNA, the CDR3 is TGTGCCAGCAACCTATGGGACAGGGGGATTGGCGAGCAGTACTTC. This codes for CASNLWDRGIGEQYF.

The chain couples TRBV25-1 to TRBJ2-7; possible D gene TRBD1, 7 bases. Trimming removed 9 bases from V and 7 bases from J, with 22 bases in between. The CDR3 is made up of 14 amino acids. Looked up from germline, CDR1 is MGHDK and CDR2 is SYGVNS. The CDR3 is CASAGPGGVGEQYF. In DNA, the CDR3 is TGTGCCAGTGCGGGGCCAGGGGGAGTAGGGGAGCAGTACTTC.

The chain has TRBV14 and TRBJ2-3; 8 nucleotides match TRBD2. The germline CDR1 and CDR2 sequences are SGHDN and FVKESK. The trim removed 0 bases at V and 6 bases at J, leaving 5 bases unmatched. The CDR3 is 15 residues long. The chain's CDR3 is CASSQDRIAGDTQYF. The CDR3 DNA is TGTGCCAGCAGCCAAGATAGGATAGCGGGGGATACGCAGTATTTT.

This clonotype was observed a few times. The chain has TRBV5-4 and TRBJ1-1; D call uncertain. The V and J ends lost 0 bases and 0 bases respectively, with 12 bases between them. The germline CDR1 and CDR2 sequences are SGHNT and YYREEE (reference sequence). The CDR3 runs to 16 residues. The CDR3 region has the DNA TGTGCCAGCAGCTTGGCCGGGTTGCCAATGAACACTGAAGCTTTCTTT. Protein sequence: CASSLAGLPMNTEAFF.

This clonotype was counted between two and nine times. The rearrangement uses TRBV29-1 and TRBJ2-1, with 11 bases matching TRBD2. This CDR3 region has 14 residues. J lost 4 bases, V lost 7 bases, and 6 bases had no gene match. CDR1 and CDR2 (germline): SQVTM, ANQGSEA. The CDR3 is CSARGTSGYNEQFF. Written as DNA, the CDR3 is TGCAGCGCCCGCGGGACTAGCGGATACAATGAGCAGTTCTTC.

The chain carries TRBV19 and TRBJ1-5; D uncertain. Germline V lookup: CDR1 LNHDA, CDR2 SQIVND (reference sequence). V was clipped by 1 base and J by 4 bases, with 5 bases between them. The length of the CDR3 is 13 residues. CDR3 bases: TGTGCCAGTAGTATAGTTGGAAATCAGCCCCAGCATTTT. Translating it yields CASSIVGNQPQHF.

This clonotype was observed many times. This rearrangement joins TRBV20-1 to TRBJ2-7; unclear D gene. Trimming took 3 bases from V and 2 from J, leaving 2 bases between them. The CDR3 contains 10 residues. Germline V gene lookup returns CDR1 DFQATT and CDR2 SNEGSKA (reference sequence). CDR3 in amino acids: CSASAYEQYF. Written as DNA, the CDR3 is TGCAGTGCTAGCGCCTACGAGCAGTACTTC.

CDR3 loop: CASSLDPGPPSYEQYF. The CDR3 DNA is TGTGCCAGCAGCTTGGATCCGGGGCCCCCCTCCTACGAGCAGTACTTC. The chain couples TRBV5-5 to TRBJ2-7, with D possibly being TRBD1 or TRBD2 (5 bases each). V was cut by 0 bases and J by 0 bases, with 13 bases left in between. Looked up from germline, CDR1 is SGHKS and CDR2 is YYEKEE (reference sequence). The CDR3 is made up of 16 amino acids.

V and J are TRBV12-3 or TRBV12-4 and TRBJ2-3; D gene uncertain. The V end lost 6 bases, the J end lost 2 bases, and 18 bases lay between the germline ends. The CDR3 sequence is 16 residues long. This CDR3 reads CASRPKGYLSTDTQYF. The CDR3, as DNA: TGTGCCAGCAGACCGAAGGGCTACCTATCCACAGATACGCAGTATTTT.

The chain uses TRBV9 and TRBJ2-7; 10 nucleotides match TRBD2. CDR1 is SGDLS and CDR2 is YYNGEE in the germline V gene. V trimming: 4 bases; J trimming: 5 bases; junction bases outside the gene matches: 15. CDR3 length equals 17 residues. The CDR3 loop is CASSPQRVLAGLDEQYF. The CDR3 DNA follows: TGTGCCAGCAGCCCCCAAAGGGTACTAGCGGGACTCGACGAGCAGTACTTC. Drawing the rest from reference TRBV9 and TRBJ2-7, the complete variable domain is DSGVTQTPKHLITATGQRVTLRCSPRSGDLSVYWYQQSLDQGLQFLIQYYNGEERAKGNILERFSAQQFPDLHSELNLSSLELGDSALYFCASSPQRVLAGLDEQYFGPGTRLTVT.

The genes are TRBV14 and TRBJ1-2, with a weak D call TRBD1 (6 bases). CDR3 length: 15 residues. CDR1 and CDR2 from the germline V gene are SGHDN and FVKESK. V lost 1 base to trimming and J lost 4 bases, with 13 bases between them. In nucleotides, the CDR3 is TGTGCCAGCAGCCAAGTGGCAGGGGCAGGCTATGGCTACACCTTC. Translated: CASSQVAGAGYGYTF.

DNA for the CDR3: TGTGCCAGCAGTTCCCCCTACCTCTCTGGAAACACCATATATTTT. It translates to CASSSPYLSGNTIYF. The chain employs TRBV12-3 or TRBV12-4 and TRBJ1-3; D ambiguous. The CDR3 is made up of 15 amino acids. Trimming pared 4 bases from V and 0 bases from J, leaving 10 bases between.

This clonotype showed up many times. This rearrangement joins TRBV9 to TRBJ2-2; the D is unclear. Between the trimmed V and J ends, which lost 2 bases and 2 bases, there was a span of 10 bases. Germline CDR1 and CDR2: SGDLS and YYNGEE. The CDR3 runs 15 residues. The CDR3 spells CASSVEAINTGELFF. The CDR3 DNA reads TGTGCCAGCAGCGTCGAGGCTATAAACACCGGGGAGCTGTTTTTT. Supplemented by reference TRBV9 and TRBJ2-2, the full variable domain reads DSGVTQTPKHLITATGQRVTLRCSPRSGDLSVYWYQQSLDQGLQFLIQYYNGEERAKGNILERFSAQQFPDLHSELNLSSLELGDSALYFCASSVEAINTGELFFGEGSRLTVL.

In its sample, this clonotype was seen many times. This chain connects TRBV5-1 to TRBJ2-1, with 8 bases fitting TRBD2. This CDR3 has 14 amino acids. The V segment lost 7 bases and the J segment 8 bases; nucleotides outside the gene matches: 11. The germline CDR1 and CDR2 sequences are SGHRS and YFSETQ. The CDR3 nucleotides are TGCGCCAGCTCCGAGCGGGAGACTCTCCATGAGCAGTTCTTC. It specifies CASSERETLHEQFF.

This clonotype was seen only a few times. The V call is TRBV12-3 or TRBV12-4, the J call TRBJ1-1, with D possibly matching TRBD1 (5 bases). Trimming shortened V by 5 bases and J by 0 bases, and 13 bases separated the two germline ends. The CDR3 spans 15 residues. CDR3 residues: CASSIAGLLNTEAFF. The CDR3, as DNA: TGTGCCAGCAGTATCGCGGGACTCTTGAACACTGAAGCTTTCTTT.

This clonotype was observed a handful of times. The chain links TRBV21-1 to TRBJ2-7; the listed D gene, TRBD1, was not tested against the DNA. TRBV21-1 is a pseudogene locus. The CDR3 contains 19 residues. CDR3 region: CASSPPISTGGDFSYEQYF. For the CDR3, the DNA is TGTGCCAGCAGCCCCCCAATTTCGACAGGGGGCGATTTCTCCTACGAGCAGTACTTC.

CDR3 in DNA: TGCAGTGCTAGACCGGGACTAGCGGCCCAAGAGACCCAGTACTTC. Protein sequence: CSARPGLAAQETQYF. The chain combines TRBV20-1 with TRBJ2-5; 11 positions agree with TRBD2. V shed 2 bases and J 1 base; nucleotides not matched to a gene: 3. The germline V gene encodes CDR1 DFQATT and CDR2 SNEGSKA (reference sequence). CDR3 length: 15 residues.

This clonotype was detected only once. The gene calls are TRBV6-5 and TRBJ2-1, with 10 bases that match TRBD2. The CDR3 has 17 residues. V dropped 5 bases and J dropped 4; count of bases not matched to a gene: 11. From germline, CDR1 is MNHEY and CDR2 SVGAGI. The CDR3 region has the DNA TGTGCCAGCAGTAACCCGGAGGGACTAGCGTTATACAATGAGCAGTTCTTC. Its translation is CASSNPEGLALYNEQFF.